What follows is one T cell receptor beta chain and its context. Its specificity is unknown. This record belongs to a study of T cell responses to AZD1222 COVID-19 vaccine. Study context: Timing groups of about 4 and about 12 weeks for second doses were pooled. Study-level points and caveats: Samples come after the peak T cell response, not at day 14. At study baseline, merely roughly 6 AZD1222 recipients were seropositive.

Clones were read by immunoSEQ multiplex PCR, and TCRdb kept only the in-frame ones, dropping some. The repertoire has fewer than 180,000 clones, roughly 92% of them found once; the top ten carry 0.95% to 1.5%. CDR3 length equals 15 residues. V trimming: 10 bases; J trimming: 4 bases; junction bases outside the gene matches: 14. CDR1 and CDR2 from the germline V gene are MRHNA and SNTAGT. The rearrangement uses TRBV6-4 and TRBJ2-5; TRBD1 agrees at 8 bases. This material consisted of peripheral blood, taken on day 0 of AZD1222 vaccination. This TCR derives from an adult in good health. The CDR3, as DNA: TGTGCCATTACGGACAGGGAGTTATCTCGAGAGACCCAGTACTTC. As protein: CAITDRELSRETQYF.